This section outlines one T cell receptor beta chain sequence together with its context. No antigen is known for it. The Oncomine TCR Beta short-read assay was what sequenced the DNA obtained from cultured CD4+ T cells. TCRdb fed the PCR reads into MiXCR, producing one record per CDR3 protein. Here the sample spans under 25,000 distinct CDR3 sequences, 35% to 55% being singletons. The data are from a study of vaccination and CD4 T cells after COVID-19. Study in general: Collection of post-COVID samples occurred a median approximately 93 days after diagnosis, spanning a range of 35 to 161.

Between the trimmed V and J ends, which lost 0 bases and 6 bases, there was a span of 9 bases. CDR1 SGHNT and CDR2 YYREEE come from the germline V gene (reference sequence). The CDR3 runs 13 residues. Treatment given: approximately nine-day PBMC culture with coronavirus spike peptide pools or control peptides (ViraFEST assay). Sequenced: CD4+ T cells from blood, cultured in vitro. The genes are TRBV5-4 and TRBJ1-1; D possibly corresponds to TRBD1 (5 bases). This clonotype originated in a human donor who had recovered from COVID-19. The CDR3 DNA reads TGTGCCAGCAGCTTGGGGGGGAGGCCTGAAGCTTTCTTT. It encodes CASSLGGRPEAFF.